The 5 T cell receptor beta chains listed next were all sequenced from one sample in a study of blood T cell repertoires in COVID-19. The protocol was immunoSEQ multiplex PCR, while the TCRdb copy is restricted to in-frame clones and leaves out a portion. The sample consists of 50,000 to 60,000 clones, 83% of them appearing once. What was sequenced was peripheral blood. These receptors were taken from a man aged 35 to 55 with acute or convalescent COVID-19.

The rearrangement joins TRBV13 to TRBJ2-3; maybe TRBD1 (5 bases). This CDR3 region has 16 residues. CDR1 is PRHDT, CDR2 FYEKMQ, per germline (reference sequence). With 1 base removed from V and 2 bases from J, the gap between germline ends came to 13 bases. Here the CDR3 DNA reads TGTGCCAGCAGCTTAGATACAGGAGAGGACACAGATACGCAGTATTTT. Translating it yields CASSLDTGEDTDTQYF.

The V call is TRBV5-4, the J call TRBJ1-1; 7 bases are a match to TRBD1. V shed 4 bases and J 5 bases; nucleotides not matched to a gene: 8. This CDR3 spans 14 amino acids. The V gene's germline CDR1 is SGHNT and CDR2 YYREEE (reference sequence). The CDR3 loop is CASSPGQTGTEAFF. CDR3 DNA sequence: TGTGCCAGCAGCCCGGGACAGACTGGGACTGAAGCTTTCTTT.

The rearrangement uses TRBV5-8 and TRBJ1-6, with 7 bases matching TRBD1. The germline V gene encodes CDR1 SGHTS and CDR2 YDEGEE. The CDR3 is 15 residues long. V trimming: 4 bases; J trimming: 6 bases; junction bases outside the gene matches: 7. CDR3 in amino acids: CASSRQGGSNSPLHF. CDR3 DNA sequence: TGTGCCAGCAGCCGACAGGGAGGTAGTAATTCACCCCTCCACTTT.

V gene TRBV19 combines with J gene TRBJ1-4; unclear D gene. Trimming removed 5 bases from V and 6 bases from J, with 13 bases in between. Germline V lookup: CDR1 LNHDA, CDR2 SQIVND (reference sequence). The CDR3 runs 14 residues. The CDR3 spells CASSGRTFDEKLFF. CDR3 DNA: TGTGCCAGTAGTGGTCGGACTTTCGATGAAAAACTGTTTTTT.

The chain employs TRBV7-2 and TRBJ2-1; D not certain. V lost 5 bases to trimming and J lost 6 bases, with 11 bases between them. Germline CDR1 reads SGHTA; CDR2 reads FQGNSA. The CDR3 contains 13 residues. The CDR3 loop reads CASSPRSSNEQFF. In DNA, the CDR3 is TGTGCCAGCAGCCCTCGGAGTAGCAATGAGCAGTTCTTC.